The entry that follows covers one TCR beta chain sequence. This entry comes from a study of blood T cells in healthy people across ages. A sample-barcoded 5' primer and a J-beta primer mix were used in a second PCR of about 7 to 11 cycles. Via MiXCR, TCRdb re-called the 5' RACE reads, giving one row per CDR3 protein. The repertoire holds some 760,000 distinct CDR3 sequences, with around 25% as singletons. These data were likewise used in another study, on T cells of mothers and their children.

Sequencing was carried out using blood. The sequence was collected from a boy aged 10-17 years in good health.

CDR3 DNA sequence: TGTGCCAGCAGCTTCAGTGGGCTAGCGGGGAGCACAGATACGCAGTATTTT. Encoded protein: CASSFSGLAGSTDTQYF. The rearrangement links TRBV11-2 to TRBJ2-3; the match to TRBD2 covers 9 bases. The junction had 7 bases not matched to a gene; V was cut back by 3 bases and J by 0 bases. In germline, CDR1 is SGHAT, CDR2 FQNNGV. CDR3 size: 17 residues. The entire variable domain, with the rest obtained from reference TRBV11-2 and TRBJ2-3, is as follows: EAGVAQSPRYKIIEKRQSVAFWCNPISGHATLYWYQQILGQGPKLLIQFQNNGVVDDSQLPKDRFSAERLKGVDSTLKIQPAKLEDSAVYLCASSFSGLAGSTDTQYFGPGTRLTVL.